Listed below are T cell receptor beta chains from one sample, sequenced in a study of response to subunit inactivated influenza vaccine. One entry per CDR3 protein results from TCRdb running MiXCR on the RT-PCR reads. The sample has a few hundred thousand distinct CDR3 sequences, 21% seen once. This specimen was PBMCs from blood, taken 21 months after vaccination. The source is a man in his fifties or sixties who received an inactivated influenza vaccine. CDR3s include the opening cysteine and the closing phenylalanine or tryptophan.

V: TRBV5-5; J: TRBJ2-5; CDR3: CASSFNVGGAQETQYF
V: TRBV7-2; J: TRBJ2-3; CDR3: CASSRAGPSGDTQYF
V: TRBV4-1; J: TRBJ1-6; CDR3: CASSQGQAGYSPLHF
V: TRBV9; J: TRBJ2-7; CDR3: CASSVDAGTYEQYF
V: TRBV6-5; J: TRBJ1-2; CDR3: CASSYLPGGYGYTF
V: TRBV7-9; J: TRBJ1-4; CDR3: CASSNAQVLEEKLFF
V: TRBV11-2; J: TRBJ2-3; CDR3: CASSFTAASTDTQYF
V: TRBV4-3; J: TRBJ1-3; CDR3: CASSRTPGNSIYF
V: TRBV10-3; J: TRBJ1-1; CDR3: CAISTGPRNTEAFF
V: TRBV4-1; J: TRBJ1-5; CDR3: CASSPGPPNQPQHF
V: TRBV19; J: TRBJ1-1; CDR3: CASNTGIAEAFF
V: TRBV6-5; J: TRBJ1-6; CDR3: CASSYVFGTENSPLHF
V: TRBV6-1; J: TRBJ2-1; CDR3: CASRATRGPNNEQFF
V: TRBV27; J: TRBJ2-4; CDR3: CASSLVPKNIQYF
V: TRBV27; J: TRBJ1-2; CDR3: CASRYTGDGGYTF
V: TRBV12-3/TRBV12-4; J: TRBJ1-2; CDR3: CASSALLTWGVYGYTF
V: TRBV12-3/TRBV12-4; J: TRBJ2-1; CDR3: CASSLAGTWVNEQFF
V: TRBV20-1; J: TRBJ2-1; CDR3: CSAREGGLASNEQFF
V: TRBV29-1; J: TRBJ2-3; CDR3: CSASGGTDTQYF
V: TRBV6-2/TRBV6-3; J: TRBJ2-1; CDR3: CASSYSQRGAYNEQFF
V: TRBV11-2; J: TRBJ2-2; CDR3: CASSSQRNTGELFF
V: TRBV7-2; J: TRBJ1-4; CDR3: CASSLNPIGANEKLFF
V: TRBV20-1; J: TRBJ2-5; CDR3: CSASTTRTSRETQYF
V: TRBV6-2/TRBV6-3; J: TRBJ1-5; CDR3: CASSYNGFQPQHF
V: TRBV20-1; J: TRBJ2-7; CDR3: CSAREVSYEQYF
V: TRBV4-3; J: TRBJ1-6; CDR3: CASSQDRVNSPLHF
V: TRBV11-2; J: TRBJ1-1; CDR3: CASSLVERGTEAFF
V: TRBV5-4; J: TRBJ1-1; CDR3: CASSRASGRTNTEAFF
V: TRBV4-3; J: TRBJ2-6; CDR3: CASSPSHGVTGANVLTF
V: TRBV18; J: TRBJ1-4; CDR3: CASSQDGGERLFF
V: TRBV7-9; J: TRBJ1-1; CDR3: CASSPTAPNTEAFF
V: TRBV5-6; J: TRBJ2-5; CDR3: CASSFTTSKTQYF
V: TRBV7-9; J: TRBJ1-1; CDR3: CASSHRVGNAFF
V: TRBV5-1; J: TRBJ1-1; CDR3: CASSLGSGPLEAFF
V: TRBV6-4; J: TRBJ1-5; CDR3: CASSDSGQGPYSNQPQHF
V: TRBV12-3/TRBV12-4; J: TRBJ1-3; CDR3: CASRFGRWGISGNTIYF
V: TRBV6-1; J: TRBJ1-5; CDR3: CASSSAGPSNQPQHF
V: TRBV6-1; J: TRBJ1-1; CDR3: CASSRQGVTEAFF
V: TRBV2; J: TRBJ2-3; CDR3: CASSIQSTDTQYF
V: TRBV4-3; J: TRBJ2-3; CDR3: CASSQAWTGVTDTQYF
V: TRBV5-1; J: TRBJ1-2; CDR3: CASSSGAGGDYGYTF
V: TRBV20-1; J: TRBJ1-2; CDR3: CSAKGTGYTF
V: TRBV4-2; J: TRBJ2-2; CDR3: CASSQEVWGRAGELFF
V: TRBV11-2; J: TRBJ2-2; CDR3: CASSLEGGELFF
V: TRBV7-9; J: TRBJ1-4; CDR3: CASSLAGSNEKLFF
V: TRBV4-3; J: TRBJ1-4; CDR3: CASSQQGQINEKLFF
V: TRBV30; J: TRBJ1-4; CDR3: CAWSVLLGASNEKLFF
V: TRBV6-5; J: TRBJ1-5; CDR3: CASSYSGGPQPQHF
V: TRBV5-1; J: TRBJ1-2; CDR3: CASRGEDYGYTF
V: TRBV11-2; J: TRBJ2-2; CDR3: CASSRIGVLGELFF
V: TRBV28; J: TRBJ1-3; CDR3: CASTFWGSGNTIYF
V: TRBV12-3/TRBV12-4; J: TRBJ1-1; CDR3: CASSRTTRSNTEAFF